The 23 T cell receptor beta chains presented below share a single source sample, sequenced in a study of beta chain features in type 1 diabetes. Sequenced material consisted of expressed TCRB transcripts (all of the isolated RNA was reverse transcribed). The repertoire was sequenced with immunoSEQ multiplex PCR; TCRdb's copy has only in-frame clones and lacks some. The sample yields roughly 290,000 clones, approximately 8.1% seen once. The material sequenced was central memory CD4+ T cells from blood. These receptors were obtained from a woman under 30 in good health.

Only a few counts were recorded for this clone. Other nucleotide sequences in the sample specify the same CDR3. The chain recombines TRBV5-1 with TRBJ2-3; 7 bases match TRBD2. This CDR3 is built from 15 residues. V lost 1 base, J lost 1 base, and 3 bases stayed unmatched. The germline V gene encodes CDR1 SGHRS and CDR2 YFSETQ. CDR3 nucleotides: TGCGCCAGCAGCTTGTCCCGGGGGGGCACAGATACGCAGTATTTT. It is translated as CASSLSRGGTDTQYF.

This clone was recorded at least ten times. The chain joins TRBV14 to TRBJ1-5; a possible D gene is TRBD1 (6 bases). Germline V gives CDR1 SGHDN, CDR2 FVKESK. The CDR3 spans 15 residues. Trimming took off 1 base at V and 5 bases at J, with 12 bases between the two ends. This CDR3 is CASSQGGGPDQPQHF. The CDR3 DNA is TGTGCCAGCAGCCAAGGCGGGGGCCCCGATCAGCCCCAGCATTTT.

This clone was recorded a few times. The CDR3, as DNA: TGTGCCAGCAGCGCCTATAGGGGCTACACCTTC. Its protein is CASSAYRGYTF. The chain joins TRBV7-9 to TRBJ1-2; D ambiguous. The CDR3 is 11 amino acids. Between the trimmed V and J ends, which lost 5 bases and 8 bases, there was a span of 9 bases. Per germline, CDR1 SEHNR and CDR2 FQNEAQ (reference sequence).

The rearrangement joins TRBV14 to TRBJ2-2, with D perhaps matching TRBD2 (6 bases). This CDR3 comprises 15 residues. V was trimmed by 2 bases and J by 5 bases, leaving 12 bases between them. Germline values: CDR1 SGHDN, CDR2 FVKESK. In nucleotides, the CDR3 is TGTGCCAGCAGCCAACCCGGGGGTGAGACCGGGGAGCTGTTTTTT. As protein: CASSQPGGETGELFF.

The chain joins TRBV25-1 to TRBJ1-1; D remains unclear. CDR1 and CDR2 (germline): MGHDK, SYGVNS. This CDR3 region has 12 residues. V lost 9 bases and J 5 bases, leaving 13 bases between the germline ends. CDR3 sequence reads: CASRIRGTEAFF. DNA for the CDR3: TGTGCCAGTCGTATCAGAGGAACTGAAGCTTTCTTT.

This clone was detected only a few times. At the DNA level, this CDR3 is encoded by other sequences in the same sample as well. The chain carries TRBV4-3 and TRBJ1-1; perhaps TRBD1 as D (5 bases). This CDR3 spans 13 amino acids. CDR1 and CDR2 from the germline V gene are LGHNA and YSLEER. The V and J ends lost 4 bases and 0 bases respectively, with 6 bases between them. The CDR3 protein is CASSRDLNTEAFF. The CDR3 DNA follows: TGCGCCAGCAGCCGGGACTTGAACACTGAAGCTTTCTTT.

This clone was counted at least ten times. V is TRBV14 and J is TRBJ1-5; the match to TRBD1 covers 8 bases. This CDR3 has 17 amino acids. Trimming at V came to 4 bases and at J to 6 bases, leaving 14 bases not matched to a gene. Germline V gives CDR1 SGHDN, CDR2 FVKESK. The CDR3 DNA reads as TGTGCCAGCAGCCCGACAGGGGAAAGGCCCTCTCGTCAGCCCCAGCATTTT. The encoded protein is CASSPTGERPSRQPQHF.

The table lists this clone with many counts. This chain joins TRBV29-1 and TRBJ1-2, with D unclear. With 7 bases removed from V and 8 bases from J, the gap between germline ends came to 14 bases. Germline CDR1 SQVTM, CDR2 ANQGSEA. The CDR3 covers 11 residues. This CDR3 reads CSASGEGGYTF. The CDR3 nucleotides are TGCAGCGCAAGTGGGGAAGGGGGCTACACCTTC.

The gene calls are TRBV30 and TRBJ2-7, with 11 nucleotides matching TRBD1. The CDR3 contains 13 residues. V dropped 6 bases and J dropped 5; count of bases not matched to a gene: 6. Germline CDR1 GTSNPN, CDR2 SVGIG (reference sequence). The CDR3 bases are TGTGCCTGCCGGGACAGGGGGTTCAACGAGCAGTACTTC. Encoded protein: CACRDRGFNEQYF.

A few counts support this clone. Here the CDR3 reads CASGTQGSDTQYF. Here the CDR3 DNA reads TGTGCCAGCGGAACCCAGGGGTCAGATACGCAGTATTTT. The chain carries TRBV14 and TRBJ2-3; TRBD1 might be the D (6 bases). This CDR3 has 13 residues. Per germline, CDR1 SGHDN and CDR2 FVKESK. Trimming removed 8 bases at V and 4 bases at J, with 13 bases between. Complete variable domain (other parts from reference TRBV14 and TRBJ2-3): EAGVTQFPSHSVIEKGQTVTLRCDPISGHDNLYWYRRVMGKEIKFLLHFVKESKQDESGMPNNRFLAERTGGTYSTLKVQPAELEDSGVYFCASGTQGSDTQYFGPGTRLTVL.

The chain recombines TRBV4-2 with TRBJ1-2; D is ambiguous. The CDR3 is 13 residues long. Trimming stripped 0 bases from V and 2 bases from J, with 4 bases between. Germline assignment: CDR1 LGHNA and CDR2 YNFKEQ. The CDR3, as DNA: TGTGCCAGCAGCCAAGACGGGAACTATGGCTACACCTTC. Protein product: CASSQDGNYGYTF.

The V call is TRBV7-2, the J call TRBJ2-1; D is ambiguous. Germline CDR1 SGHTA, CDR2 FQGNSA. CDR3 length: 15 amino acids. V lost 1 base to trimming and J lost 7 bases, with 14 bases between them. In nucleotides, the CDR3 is TGTGCCAGCAGCTTAGTGGTAGCCCAGAGAAATGAGCAGTTCTTC. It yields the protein CASSLVVAQRNEQFF.

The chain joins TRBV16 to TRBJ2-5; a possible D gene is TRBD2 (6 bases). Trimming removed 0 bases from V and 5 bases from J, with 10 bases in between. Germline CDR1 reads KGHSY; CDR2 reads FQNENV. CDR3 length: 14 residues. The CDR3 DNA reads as TGTGCCAGCAGCCAATCAGGCGGGGCTGAGACCCAGTACTTC. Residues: CASSQSGGAETQYF.

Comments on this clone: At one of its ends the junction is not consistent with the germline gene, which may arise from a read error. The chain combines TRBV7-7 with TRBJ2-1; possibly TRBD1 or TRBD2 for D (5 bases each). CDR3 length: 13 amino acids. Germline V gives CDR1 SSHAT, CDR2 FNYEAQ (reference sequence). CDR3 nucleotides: TGTGCTAGCAGCTTAGCGAAGGGACCAAGGCAGTTCTTC. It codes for CASSLAKGPRQFF.

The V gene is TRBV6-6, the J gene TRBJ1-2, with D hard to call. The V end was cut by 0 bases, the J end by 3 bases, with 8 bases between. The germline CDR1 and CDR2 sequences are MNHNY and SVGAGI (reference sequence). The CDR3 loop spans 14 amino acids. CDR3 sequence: CASSYSDGDYGYTF. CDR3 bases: TGTGCCAGCAGTTACTCAGACGGGGACTATGGCTACACCTTC.

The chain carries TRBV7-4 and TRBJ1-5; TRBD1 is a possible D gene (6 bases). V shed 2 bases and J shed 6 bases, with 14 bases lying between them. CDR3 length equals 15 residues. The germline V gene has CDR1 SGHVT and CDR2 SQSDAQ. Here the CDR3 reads CASSLSGGWGQPQHF. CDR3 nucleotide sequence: TGTGCCAGCAGCTTATCCGGGGGCTGGGGTCAGCCCCAGCATTTT.

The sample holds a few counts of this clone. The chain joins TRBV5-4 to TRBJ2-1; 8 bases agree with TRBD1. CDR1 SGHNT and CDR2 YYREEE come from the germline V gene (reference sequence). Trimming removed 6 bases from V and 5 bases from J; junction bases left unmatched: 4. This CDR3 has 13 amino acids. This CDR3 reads CASINRGNNEQFF. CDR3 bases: TGTGCCAGCATCAACAGGGGGAACAATGAGCAGTTCTTC.

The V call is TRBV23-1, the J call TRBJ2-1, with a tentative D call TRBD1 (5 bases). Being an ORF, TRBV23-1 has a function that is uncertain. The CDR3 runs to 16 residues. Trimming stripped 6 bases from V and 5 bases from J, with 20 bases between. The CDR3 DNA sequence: TGCGCCAGCAGCCGCGATCAGGGCACAATTAACAATGAGCAGTTCTTC. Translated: CASSRDQGTINNEQFF.

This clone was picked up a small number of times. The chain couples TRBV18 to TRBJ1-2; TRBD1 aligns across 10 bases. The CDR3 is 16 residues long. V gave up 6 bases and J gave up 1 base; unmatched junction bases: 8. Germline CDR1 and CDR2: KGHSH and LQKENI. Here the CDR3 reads CASSEGQGTFNYGYTF. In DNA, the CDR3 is TGTGCCAGCTCCGAGGGACAGGGGACCTTTAACTATGGCTACACCTTC.

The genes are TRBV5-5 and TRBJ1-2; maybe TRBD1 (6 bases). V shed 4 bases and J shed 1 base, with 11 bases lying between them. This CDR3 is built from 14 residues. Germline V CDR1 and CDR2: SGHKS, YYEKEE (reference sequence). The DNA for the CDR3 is TGTGCCAGCAGCCCAGAACAGGGTAACTATGGCTACACCTTC. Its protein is CASSPEQGNYGYTF. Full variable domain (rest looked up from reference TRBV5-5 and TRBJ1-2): DAGVTQSPTHLIKTRGQQVTLRCSPISGHKSVSWYQQVLGQGPQFIFQYYEKEERGRGNFPDRFSARQFPNYSSELNVNALLLGDSALYLCASSPEQGNYGYTFGSGTRLTVV.

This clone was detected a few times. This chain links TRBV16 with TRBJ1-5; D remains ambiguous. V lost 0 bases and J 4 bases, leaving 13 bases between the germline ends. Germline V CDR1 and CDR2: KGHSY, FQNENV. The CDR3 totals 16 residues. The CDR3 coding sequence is TGTGCCAGCAGCCAATCAATGGCAGCACCAAATCAGCCCCAGCATTTT. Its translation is CASSQSMAAPNQPQHF. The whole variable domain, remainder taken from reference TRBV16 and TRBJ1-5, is GEEVAQTPKHLVRGEGQKAKLYCAPIKGHSYVFWYQQVLKNEFKFLISFQNENVFDETGMPKERFSAKCLPNSPCSLEIQATKLEDSAVYFCASSQSMAAPNQPQHFGDGTRLSIL.

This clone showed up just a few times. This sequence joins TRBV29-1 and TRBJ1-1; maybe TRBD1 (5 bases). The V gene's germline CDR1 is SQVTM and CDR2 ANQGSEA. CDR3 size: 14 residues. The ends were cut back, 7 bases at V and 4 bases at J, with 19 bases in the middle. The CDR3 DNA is TGCAGCGCCCGACGGGGGAGTGGGGGCACTGAAGCTTTCTTT. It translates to CSARRGSGGTEAFF.

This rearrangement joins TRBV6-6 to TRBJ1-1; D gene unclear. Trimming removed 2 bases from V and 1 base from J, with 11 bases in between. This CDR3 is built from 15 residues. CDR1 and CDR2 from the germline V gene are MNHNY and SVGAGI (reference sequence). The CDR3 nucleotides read TGTGCCAGCAGTTACGGTTCAGGCCGGAACACTGAAGCTTTCTTT. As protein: CASSYGSGRNTEAFF.